This TCR beta chain was identified during a study of T cell responses to AZD1222 COVID-19 vaccine. General observations from the study: Dominant at 160-218 and 743-854, vaccine-associated CD4 TCRs also spanned spike. Unmutated variant regions are reportedly the target of nearly half of TCRs that are spike-specific. Donor demographics were predominantly white British with a female majority; clonal diversity may be underestimated.

The V end lost 8 bases, the J end lost 0 bases, and 16 bases lay between the germline ends. The CDR3 has 15 residues. CDR1 LNHDA and CDR2 SQIVND come from the germline V gene (reference sequence). Worth noting for this clone: Its cognate antigen is unknown.

Profiled with immunoSEQ multiplex PCR; TCRdb holds only in-frame clones, not every one. The table lists fewer than 120,000 clones, roughly 90% of them singletons. The V and J genes are TRBV19 and TRBJ1-2; no definite D call. The sequenced sample was peripheral blood, obtained 28 days after the second AZD1222 dose. This receptor was taken from an adult who received the AZD1222 COVID-19 vaccine. The CDR3 DNA sequence: TGTGCCAGTTCCCTTAATATGGCCGCTAACTATGGCTACACCTTC. It translates to CASSLNMAANYGYTF.